The next 9 T cell receptor beta chains were all read from a single sample in a study of resident and recirculating memory T cells in vitiligo. Using immunoSEQ multiplex PCR, the repertoire was profiled, and TCRdb retains in-frame clones only, with some absent. Altogether tens of thousands of clones are present, approximately 93% being singletons, with the ten largest covering about 4.9%. Source material: blood. These TCRs come from a male donor with vitiligo.

The rearrangement links TRBV5-6 to TRBJ2-7; weak D call: TRBD1 (6 bases). This CDR3 has 15 amino acids. Germline V CDR1 and CDR2: SGHDT, YYEEEE. The V end was cut by 5 bases, the J end by 3 bases, with 18 bases between. The CDR3 coding sequence is TGTGCCAGCAGTTTTTCTCCGGGACAAGTCTACGAGCAGTACTTC. The encoded protein is CASSFSPGQVYEQYF.

V and J are TRBV10-1 and TRBJ2-5; 7 nucleotides agree with TRBD2. The germline V gene has CDR1 WNHNN and CDR2 SYGVQD (reference sequence). Trimming removed 2 bases from V and 4 bases from J; junction bases left unmatched: 7. The CDR3 length is 15 residues. CDR3 sequence reads: CASSEGDYRRETQYF. CDR3 DNA: TGCGCCAGCAGTGAGGGGGACTACCGGCGAGAGACCCAGTACTTC.

The chain links TRBV2 to TRBJ2-7, with D possibly being TRBD2 (6 bases). V lost 8 bases and J lost 5, with 19 bases in between. Germline V lookup: CDR1 SNHLY, CDR2 FYNNEI. The CDR3 consists of 14 residues. The DNA for the CDR3 is TGTGCCAGCGTCGAGGGACTTTTGGGCGACGAGCAGTACTTC. Amino acids: CASVEGLLGDEQYF.

The chain employs TRBV4-3 and TRBJ2-2; 8 bases map to TRBD2. Germline trimming cut 4 bases from V and 5 bases from J; bases unmatched to any gene: 6. The CDR3 is made up of 15 amino acids. In germline, CDR1 is LGHNA, CDR2 YSLEER. Here the CDR3 DNA reads TGCGCCAGCAGCCCGGGGGGGCCGGGGACCGGGGAGCTGTTTTTT. Residues: CASSPGGPGTGELFF.

The V call is TRBV9, the J call TRBJ1-6; a weak D match, TRBD1 (6 bases). CDR3 length equals 15 residues. The V gene lost 4 bases and the J gene lost 8 bases, with 16 bases spanning the gap. Per the germline V gene, CDR1 is SGDLS and CDR2 is YYNGEE. CDR3: CASSPEPGADSPLHF. The CDR3, as DNA: TGTGCCAGCAGCCCAGAGCCAGGGGCGGATTCACCCCTCCACTTT.

The chain recombines TRBV7-2 with TRBJ2-7, with D hard to call. V lost 5 bases, J lost 1 base, and 15 bases lay in between. The CDR3 contains 15 residues. CDR1 and CDR2 (germline): SGHTA, FQGNSA. In DNA, the CDR3 is TGTGCCAGCAGCGGAACACCGGGTCAATCCTACGAGCAGTACTTC. Translation: CASSGTPGQSYEQYF.

The chain has TRBV7-9 and TRBJ1-1; the match to TRBD1 covers 8 bases. CDR1 is SEHNR, CDR2 FQNEAQ, per germline (reference sequence). The CDR3 has 14 amino acids. V lost 5 bases to trimming and J lost 1 base; unmatched junction nucleotides: 3. CDR3 nucleotide sequence: TGTGCCAGCAGCGTCGGGACAGGGAACACTGAAGCTTTCTTT. Protein product: CASSVGTGNTEAFF.

The chain uses TRBV6-4 and TRBJ2-3, with 12 bases matching TRBD2. CDR1 is MRHNA, CDR2 SNTAGT, per germline. The CDR3 contains 15 residues. With V trimmed by 4 bases and J by 4 bases, 3 bases remained unmatched. The chain's CDR3 is CASSGTSGGSDTQYF. DNA of the CDR3: TGTGCCAGCAGTGGAACTAGCGGGGGGTCAGATACGCAGTATTTT.

This clone was detected once. The V call is TRBV7-9, the J call TRBJ1-2; 7 bases line up with TRBD1. Germline values: CDR1 SEHNR, CDR2 FQNEAQ (reference sequence). V lost 4 bases to trimming and J lost 7 bases; unmatched junction nucleotides: 3. The CDR3 extends over 12 amino acids. CDR3 sequence reads: CASSSDRAGYTF. The CDR3 DNA reads as TGTGCCAGCAGCTCCGACAGGGCTGGCTACACCTTC.